This T cell receptor (beta chain) was captured in a study of a mutant IDH1 vaccine in newly diagnosed glioma. Study details: First vaccine doses came 4-6 weeks after radiotherapy alone, or with temozolomide cycles. Prior therapy was radiotherapy, temozolomide, or both; most received both. Overall study findings and caveats: Pseudoprogression seemed unrelated to changes in top peripheral T cell clonotypes.

The time point is: week 35, safety follow-up. In the vaccine, a single dose held 300 ug of the mutant IDH1 20-mer peptide, along with topical imiquimod. There were eight vaccinations for patients, given in weeks 1, 3, 5, 7, 11, 15, 19 and 23. Profiled with immunoSEQ multiplex PCR; TCRdb holds only in-frame clones, not every one. Among tens of thousands of clones listed, more than 70% were seen once. This clone came up once. Its antigen is unknown. The sequence derives from a young man with glioma. Sequencing used PBMCs, obtained from a glioma patient whose treatment included an IDH1 peptide vaccine.

The DNA of the CDR3 is TGTGCCAGCAGTTATTACCGAGCGGGACGCCTGAACACTGAAGCTTTCTTT. It is translated as CASSYYRAGRLNTEAFF. The V call is TRBV28, the J call TRBJ1-1; possible D gene TRBD1, 5 bases. Trimming pared 4 bases from V and 0 bases from J, leaving 18 bases between. Germline V gene lookup returns CDR1 MDHEN and CDR2 SYDVKM. The CDR3 runs 17 residues.